This T cell receptor (beta chain) was captured in a study of T cells in Graves' hyperthyroidism and ophthalmopathy (dated by TCRdb to about 2019). For the study in its entirety: Peripheral blood samples were taken at the time of initial diagnosis, prior to any treatment. A discovery cohort of about a hundred patients, about 40 with Graves' ophthalmopathy and about 58 with stable Graves' hyperthyroidism, was used to find distinguishing TCR V-J signatures. Prospective prediction of ophthalmopathy was tested in an independent validation cohort of under 20 hyperthyroidism patients and some 17 patients who later progressed to ophthalmopathy. The 100 or so discovery patients were divided at random into training and test sets in a 7:3 ratio. In roughly six Graves' hyperthyroidism patients, the study also compared T-cell repertoires from thyroid tissue with T-cell repertoires from blood. After blood sampling, hyperthyroidism patients were treated with methimazole at a starting dose of 30 mg daily, and ophthalmopathy patients were treated with high-dose intravenous methylprednisolone. The paper reports TCR Vbeta CDR3 sequencing of roughly 140 peripheral blood samples: approximately 41 ophthalmopathy, roughly 80 hyperthyroidism and roughly 17 progressor patients. The research as a whole found: In cross-validation, a model built on a 13 V-J signature told ophthalmopathy apart from stable hyperthyroidism with under 90% sensitivity and about 81% specificity, and in testing the same model reached 80%/75%. In validation, progression to ophthalmopathy was predicted by the model with nearly 71% sensitivity and 72.22% specificity, a median of approximately 6.5 months before onset. Sample size was not statistically predetermined, and blinding of investigators to group allocation was not performed. Most expanded thyroid clonotypes (frequency above 0.001) were also found in blood, which suggests that blood repertoires may mirror thyroid immune responses.

There are many counts of this clonotype. The antigen it binds to is not known. Base qualities were left out, and no much larger clone turns up one base away. Stable Graves' hyperthyroidism was defined as the absence of progression to ophthalmopathy over 18 months of follow-up. Hyperthyroidism patients were aged 18 to 65 years and newly diagnosed, with disease duration of less than 2 months. Exclusion was applied to patients with uncontrolled infections, other autoimmune diseases, pregnancy or lactation. Diagnoses were based on clinical symptoms, serum thyroxine and TRAb, thyroid ultrasound and orbital computed tomography. PBMCs were separated from approximately 10 ml of fresh peripheral blood using Ficoll-Paque density gradient centrifugation. Total RNA was extracted with Trizol reagent, and quality was checked on an Agilent 2100 Bioanalyzer. TCR beta CDR3 regions were amplified from RNA transcripts. The TCR CDR3 was subjected to a first round of RT-PCR using the HTBI primer set and the Qiagen OneStep RT-PCR kit. A second multiplex PCR round built the libraries, followed by size selection and purification. The libraries were sequenced on an Illumina HiSeq2000 using paired-end 100 bp reads. In the authors' own workflow: SOAPnuke was used to process the raw data, throwing out any read that contained adapters or uncalled bases, had a mean Phred below 15, or lacked an exact constant-primer or identifier match. High-quality paired reads were merged using COPE v1.2.5, and each unique nucleotide sequence was defined as a clonotype. MiTCR v1.1 was used to align the clonotypes against IMGT TRBV, TRBD and TRBJ reference segments. Only V-J combinations with frequency above 0.0001, covering 99.2% of repertoires, were analysed. The TCS score was defined as the ratio of F50 (clonal expansion) to E x V (chaos), calculated using BLOSUM62-based TCRdist between CDR3 peptides within each V-J. Welch's t-statistics and random forest reduced just over 500 V-J features to 10 to 15, which were used in a naive Bayes classifier (R e1071). TCRdb took the public reads, trimmed them with fastp at Q25, ran MiXCR for clone calling and kept in-frame beta chains. Rows are combined by CDR3 protein, so each entry shows the most common genes and DNA. TCRdb's processing, not the authors' own work, is the source of the V and J calls. In this sample the table shows 300,000 to 450,000 distinct CDR3 sequences, approximately 15% of which occur a single time. Approximately 32% of the sample rests with the top ten.

This clonotype was obtained from a woman aged 25 to 39 with Graves' hyperthyroidism. What was sequenced was blood.

CDR3 loop: CASSKTERTEAFF. The DNA is TGTGCCAGCAGCAAGACAGAACGAACTGAAGCTTTCTTT. Recombination linked TRBV27 to TRBJ1-1, with a weak D call of TRBD1 (5 bases match). V loses 6 bases of germline sequence and J loses 5 bases, and the interval between the two ends is 13 bases. Counted from cysteine to phenylalanine, this CDR3 has 13 amino acids. Only the CDR3 part of the read is kept: 39 bases, read in frame from the first base. CDR1 MNHEY and CDR2 SMNVEV were looked up in the germline V gene (reference sequence).